This TCR beta chain stems from a study of Graves' ophthalmopathy and Graves' hyperthyroidism. The V end lost 4 bases, the J end lost 3 bases, and 10 bases lay between the germline ends. The CDR3 contains 12 residues. Germline-derived CDR1 and CDR2 are SQVTM and ANQGSEA. Ten or more counts support this clonotype. As yet, its antigen is unknown. Overall study results and limits: A model of 13 signatures distinguished ophthalmopathy from stable hyperthyroidism at 85% to 90% sensitivity and about 80% specificity.

Beta-chain TCR CDR3 regions were amplified from RNA transcripts. First-round RT-PCR used HTBI primers; second-round multiplex PCR followed. TCRdb itself ran the multiplex PCR reads through MiXCR, one entry per CDR3 protein. The sample records roughly 420,000 distinct CDR3 sequences, under 25% being singletons. The gene calls are TRBV29-1 and TRBJ2-7; weak D call: TRBD1 (7 bases). The sequence was collected from a woman aged 18-30 years with stable Graves' hyperthyroidism. The specimen sequenced was peripheral blood. CDR3 sequence (DNA): TGCAGCGTTGCTCAGGGGGGCTACGAGCAGTACTTC. As protein: CSVAQGGYEQYF.